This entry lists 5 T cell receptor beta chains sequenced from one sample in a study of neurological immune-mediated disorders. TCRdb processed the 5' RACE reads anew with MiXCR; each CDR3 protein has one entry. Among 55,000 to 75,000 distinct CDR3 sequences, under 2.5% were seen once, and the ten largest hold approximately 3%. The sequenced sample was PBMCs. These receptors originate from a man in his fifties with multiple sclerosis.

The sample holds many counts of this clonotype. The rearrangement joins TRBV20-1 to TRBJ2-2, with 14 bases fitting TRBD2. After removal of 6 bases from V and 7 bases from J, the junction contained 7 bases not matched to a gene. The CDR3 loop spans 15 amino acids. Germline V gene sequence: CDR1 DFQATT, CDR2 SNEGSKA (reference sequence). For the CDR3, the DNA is TGCAGTGCAATGACTAGCGGGGGGGCCTTCGGGGAGCTGTTTTTT. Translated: CSAMTSGGAFGELFF.

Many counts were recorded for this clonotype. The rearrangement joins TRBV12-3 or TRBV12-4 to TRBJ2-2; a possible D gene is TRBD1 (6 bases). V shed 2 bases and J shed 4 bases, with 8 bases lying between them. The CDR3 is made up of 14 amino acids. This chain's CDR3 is CASSLNRATGELFF. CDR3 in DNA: TGTGCCAGCAGTTTAAACAGGGCCACCGGGGAGCTGTTTTTT.

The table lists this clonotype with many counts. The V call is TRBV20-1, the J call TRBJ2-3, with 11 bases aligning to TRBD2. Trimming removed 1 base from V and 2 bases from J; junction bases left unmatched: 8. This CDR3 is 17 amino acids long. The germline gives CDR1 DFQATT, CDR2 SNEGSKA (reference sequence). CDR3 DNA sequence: TGCAGTGCTAGAGCTCTGACTAGCGGGACTTACACAGATACGCAGTATTTT. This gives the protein CSARALTSGTYTDTQYF.

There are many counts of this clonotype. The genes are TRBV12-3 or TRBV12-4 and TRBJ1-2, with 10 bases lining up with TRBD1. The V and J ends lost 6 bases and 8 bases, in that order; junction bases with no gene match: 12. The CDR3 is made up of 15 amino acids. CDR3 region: CASSPMGQGLGGYTF. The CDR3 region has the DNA TGTGCCAGCAGCCCAATGGGACAGGGGTTAGGAGGCTACACCTTC.

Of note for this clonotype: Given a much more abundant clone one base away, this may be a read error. CDR3 bases: TGCAGTGCTAGCCCGGCGCGGGGTTCTCAGCACCAGCATTTT. Translating it yields CSASPARGSQHQHF. This rearrangement joins TRBV20-1 to TRBJ1-5, with D uncertain. The CDR3 contains 14 residues. CDR1 and CDR2 (germline): DFQATT, SNEGSKA (reference sequence).